These 8 T cell receptor beta chains originate from one sample sequenced in a study of tumor and adjacent non-tumor tissue in lung cancer (dated by TCRdb to 2016 to 2019). RNA was isolated from bulk, unsorted tissue, and RNA quality was assessed with a NanoDrop ND-1000 and an Agilent 2100. The normal lung samples consisted of distant non-tumor tissue collected more than 3 cm from the tumor edge. Libraries were built with multiplex PCR. TCRdb names Illumina HiSeq 2500 as the instrument used. TCRbeta libraries were built by three rounds of nested PCR using primers (Table S4), following protocols modified from ARM-PCR. TCRdb reprocessing: public reads trimmed at Q25 with fastp, clones called with MiXCR, in-frame beta chains kept. Every distinct CDR3 protein forms one entry, paired with its most common genes and DNA. Recorded for this sample are some 99,000 distinct CDR3 sequences; over 55% of them occurred a single time. The ten largest clones represent about 20% of the sample.

The specimen was distant non-tumor lung tissue. These receptors were collected from a man aged 60-69 years with non-small cell lung cancer.

The gene calls are TRBV30 and TRBJ2-1, with 7 bases that match TRBD2. Per the germline V gene, CDR1 is GTSNPN and CDR2 is SVGIG (reference sequence). The CDR3 extends over 12 amino acids. As DNA, the CDR3 is TGTACGTGGAGTGGAGCGGGAATTGAGCAGTTCTTC. Its protein is CTWSGAGIEQFF.

Details on this clonotype: An end of the junction does not agree with germline; a read error may underlie this. This chain joins TRBV29-1 and TRBJ2-1; possible D gene TRBD2, 5 bases. Per germline, CDR1 SQVTM and CDR2 ANQGSEA. This CDR3 spans 11 amino acids. The CDR3 DNA reads as TGCAGCGGCGACTATTTGGATGAGCTGCTCTTC. It specifies CSGDYLDELLF.

CDR3 loop: CASTCSGDAWEQYF. Here the CDR3 DNA reads TGTGCCAGCACTTGCTCGGGGGACGCGTGGGAGCAGTACTTC. The chain is built from TRBV6-6 and TRBJ2-7, with D perhaps matching TRBD2 (6 bases). Trimming cost V 7 bases and J 7 bases, with 20 bases left between them. Per the germline V gene, CDR1 is MNHNY and CDR2 is SVGAGI (reference sequence). The CDR3 is made up of 14 amino acids.

Regarding this clonotype: The junction differs from germline at one of its ends, possibly a read error. This CDR3 reads CASSKTGGARETQYF. In DNA, the CDR3 is TGTGCCAGCAGTAAAACAGGGGGCGCGCGGGAGACCCAGTATTTC. The gene calls are TRBV12-3 or TRBV12-4 and TRBJ2-5; TRBD1 matches at 9 bases. This CDR3 contains 15 residues.

This clonotype was detected once. The chain links TRBV6-2 or TRBV6-3 to TRBJ1-5; TRBD1 aligns across 10 bases. Germline-derived CDR1 and CDR2 are MNHEY and SVGEGT. The CDR3 length is 14 residues. The junction had 12 bases not matched to a gene; V was cut back by 4 bases and J by 15 bases. In nucleotides, the CDR3 is TGTGCCAGCAGTTCACCGAGACAGGGGGCTCTTTCGCATTTT. Translated: CASSSPRQGALSHF.

With regard to this clonotype: The junction differs from germline at one of its ends, possibly a read error. The chain has TRBV6-6 and TRBJ1-1; 7 positions agree with TRBD1. The germline CDR1 and CDR2 sequences are MNHNY and SVGAGI (reference sequence). CDR3 length equals 13 residues. The CDR3 loop reads CASRGGWETEAVF. The CDR3, as DNA: TGTGCCAGCAGAGGGGGCTGGGAGACTGAAGCTGTCTTT.

This clonotype was recorded many times. The V gene is TRBV6-2 or TRBV6-3, the J gene TRBJ2-7; 11 nucleotides align to TRBD2. CDR1 MNHEY and CDR2 SVGEGT come from the germline V gene. This CDR3 has 14 residues. The V gene end was trimmed by 6 bases and the J gene end by 6 bases; junction bases not matched to a gene: 7. As DNA, the CDR3 is TGTGCCAGCAGCACTAGCGGGAGTCTTTCCGAGCAGTACTTC. Protein: CASSTSGSLSEQYF.

The chain employs TRBV20-1 and TRBJ2-7, with D tentatively TRBD1 or TRBD2 (5 bases each). Germline CDR1 and CDR2: DFQATT and SNEGSKA (reference sequence). V dropped 5 bases and J dropped 0 bases, with 11 bases sitting between them. This CDR3 region has 13 residues. This chain's CDR3 is CSAPGRSSYEQYF. The CDR3 DNA reads TGCAGTGCTCCGGGACGGAGCTCCTACGAGCAGTACTTC.